This T cell receptor beta chain originates from a study of brain metastases from non-small cell lung cancer. Using immunoSEQ multiplex PCR, the repertoire was profiled, and TCRdb retains in-frame clones only, with some absent. The sample records around 4,500 clones, 86% being singletons. This TCR came from a donor over 35 with non-small cell lung cancer. Sample: primary lung tumor tissue.

CDR3 coding DNA: TGTGCCACCAGTGATTTCGCCGGCCATGAGCAGTTCTTC. This translates into CATSDFAGHEQFF. This chain links TRBV24-1 with TRBJ2-1; D unclear. Germline values: CDR1 KGHDR, CDR2 SFDVKD. The CDR3 contains 13 residues. V lost 1 base and J 8 bases, leaving 8 bases between the germline ends.